One sample yielded the 6 T cell receptor beta chains listed below, sequenced in a study of T cells in Graves' hyperthyroidism and ophthalmopathy. TCR beta CDR3 sequences were amplified from RNA transcripts. In the first-round RT-PCR of the TCR CDR3, the HTBI primer set was used. A single record per CDR3 protein comes from TCRdb applying MiXCR to the multiplex PCR reads. The sample lists around 350,000 distinct CDR3 sequences; more than 12% were seen once. Material for sequencing was blood. These receptors originate from a woman aged 30 to 39 with Graves' ophthalmopathy.

This clonotype was picked up many times. The V call is TRBV7-3, the J call TRBJ1-5, with 9 bases fitting TRBD1. Germline assignment: CDR1 SGHTA and CDR2 FQGTGA. J was trimmed by 6 bases and V by 5 bases; bases with no gene match: 2. This CDR3 region has 13 residues. The CDR3 here is CASSPDRGQPQHF. CDR3 sequence (DNA): TGTGCCAGCAGCCCGGACAGGGGTCAGCCCCAGCATTTT.

This clonotype was recorded many times. The chain is built from TRBV20-1 and TRBJ1-6; D gene ambiguous. The CDR3 consists of 14 residues. CDR1 is DFQATT and CDR2 is SNEGSKA in the germline V gene (reference sequence). Trimming pared 0 bases from V and 7 bases from J, leaving 10 bases between. CDR3 sequence (DNA): TGCAGTGCTAGAGATGAGGGTTACAATTCACCCCTCCACTTT. Amino acid sequence: CSARDEGYNSPLHF.

V gene TRBV7-2 combines with J gene TRBJ2-1, with TRBD1 matching 9 bases. This CDR3 has 15 residues. Germline CDR1 and CDR2: SGHTA and FQGNSA. V shed 0 bases and J 6 bases; nucleotides not matched to a gene: 3. The CDR3 loop reads CASSLAGDRVNEQFF. CDR3 nucleotides: TGTGCCAGCAGCTTAGCGGGGGACAGGGTCAATGAGCAGTTCTTC.

The table lists this clonotype with many counts. V and J are TRBV2 and TRBJ2-5; no firm D call. Trimming pared 1 base from V and 1 base from J, leaving 10 bases between. Germline lookup yields CDR1 SNHLY and CDR2 FYNNEI. There are 15 residues in the CDR3. The CDR3 nucleotides are TGTGCCAGCAGTGAAGGTGGTGCTTCCCAAGAGACCCAGTACTTC. Amino acid sequence: CASSEGGASQETQYF.

Of note for this clonotype: This may be a read error: a much more frequent sequence differs by one nucleotide. This CDR3 is CASSTVGDTQYF. DNA of the CDR3: TGTGCCAGCAGCACAGTCGGAGATACGCAGTATTTT. V is TRBV14 and J is TRBJ2-3; D gene unclear. This CDR3 has 12 residues. In germline, CDR1 is SGHDN, CDR2 FVKESK. Trimming took off 5 bases at V and 5 bases at J, with 8 bases between the two ends. The whole variable domain, remainder taken from reference TRBV14 and TRBJ2-3, is EAGVTQFPSHSVIEKGQTVTLRCDPISGHDNLYWYRRVMGKEIKFLLHFVKESKQDESGMPNNRFLAERTGGTYSTLKVQPAELEDSGVYFCASSTVGDTQYFGPGTRLTVL.

In this sample, this clonotype turned up a few times. This chain links TRBV6-4 with TRBJ2-3, with D uncertain. The V gene lost 2 bases and the J gene lost 2 bases, with 11 bases spanning the gap. CDR1 is MRHNA, CDR2 SNTAGT, per germline. This CDR3 is 15 amino acids long. In nucleotides, the CDR3 is TGTGCCAGCAGTGACACTGCCGGATACACAGATACGCAGTATTTT. Translating it yields CASSDTAGYTDTQYF.